This TCR beta chain was obtained from a study of graft-versus-host responses after intestinal transplantation. Study information: All recipients got anti-thymocyte globulin induction, then tacrolimus and steroids for 2 to 4 years.

Some clones are missing from TCRdb's copy, which holds only in-frame ones; the method was immunoSEQ multiplex PCR. The data contain around 110,000 clones, over 75% of them singletons. To note about this clone: What it recognizes is unknown.

The CDR3 consists of 13 residues. Trimming removed 3 bases from V and 6 bases from J, with 11 bases in between. In germline, CDR1 is MNHNS, CDR2 SASEGT. The specimen comprised unstimulated CD4+ T cells sorted from spleen or lymph node cells, sampled before intestinal transplant. The source is a human donor who received an intestinal transplant. This sequence joins TRBV6-1 and TRBJ1-2; D possibly corresponds to TRBD1 (6 bases). The CDR3, as DNA: TGTGCCAGCAGTGACATCTACAGGGATGGCTACACCTTC. Its translation: CASSDIYRDGYTF.